These 3 T cell receptor beta chains originate from one sample sequenced in a study of T-cell memory formation after mild COVID-19. Each CDR3 protein gets one entry after TCRdb re-called the 5' RACE reads with MiXCR. The table has about half a million distinct CDR3 sequences, about 20% seen once. Material for sequencing was PBMCs or a T cell subset sorted from them (not recorded which). The receptors stem from an adult woman who had mild COVID-19 (a few samples of this study predate the infection). Cell type and time point are not known.

This chain uses TRBV4-3 with TRBJ2-3, with 10 bases that match TRBD2. CDR3 length equals 16 residues. The V gene's germline CDR1 is LGHNA and CDR2 YSLEER. V shed 1 base, J shed 2 bases, and the junction held 3 bases outside the gene matches. CDR3 coding DNA: TGCGCCAGCAGCCAAGCCCTAGCGGGGGTCACAGATACGCAGTATTTT. Its protein product is CASSQALAGVTDTQYF.

This clonotype was detected a few times. The chain joins TRBV5-8 to TRBJ2-1; D is ambiguous. CDR3 size: 11 residues. Germline-derived CDR1 and CDR2 are SGHTS and YDEGEE. Trimming cost V 7 bases and J 9 bases, with 11 bases left between them. The DNA for the CDR3 is TGTGCCAGCCTGAATGAGGTTGAGCAGTTCTTC. It is translated as CASLNEVEQFF.

This clonotype was counted only a few times. The V and J genes are TRBV20-1 and TRBJ2-7, with TRBD1 matching over 8 bases. The CDR3 consists of 14 residues. Trimming at V came to 3 bases and at J to 5 bases, leaving 9 bases not matched to a gene. From germline, CDR1 is DFQATT and CDR2 SNEGSKA (reference sequence). CDR3 sequence reads: CSASSYRGSDEQYF. CDR3 nucleotide sequence: TGCAGTGCTAGTTCCTACAGGGGGTCGGACGAGCAGTACTTC.